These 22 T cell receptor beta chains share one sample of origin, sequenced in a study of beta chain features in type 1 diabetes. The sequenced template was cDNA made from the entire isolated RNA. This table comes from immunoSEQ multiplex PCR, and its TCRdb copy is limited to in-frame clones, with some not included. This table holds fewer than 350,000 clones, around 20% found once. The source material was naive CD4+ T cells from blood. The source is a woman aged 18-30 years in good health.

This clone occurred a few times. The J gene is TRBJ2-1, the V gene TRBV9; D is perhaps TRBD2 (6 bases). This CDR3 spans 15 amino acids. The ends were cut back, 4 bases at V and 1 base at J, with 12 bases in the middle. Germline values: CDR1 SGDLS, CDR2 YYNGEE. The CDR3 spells CASSPLGRSYNEQFF. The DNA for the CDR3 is TGTGCCAGCAGCCCCCTGGGGAGGTCCTACAATGAGCAGTTCTTC.

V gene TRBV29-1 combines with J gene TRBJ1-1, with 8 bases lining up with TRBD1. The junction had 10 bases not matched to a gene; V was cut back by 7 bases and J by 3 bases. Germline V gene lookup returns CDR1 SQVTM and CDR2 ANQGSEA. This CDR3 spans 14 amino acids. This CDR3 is CSARQGNRDTEAFF. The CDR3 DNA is TGCAGCGCGAGACAGGGGAACAGGGACACTGAAGCTTTCTTT.

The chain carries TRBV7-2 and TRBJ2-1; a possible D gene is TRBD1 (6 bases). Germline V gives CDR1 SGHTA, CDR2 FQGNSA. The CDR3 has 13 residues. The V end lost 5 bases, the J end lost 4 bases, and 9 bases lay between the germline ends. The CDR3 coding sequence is TGTGCCAGCAGCCCCCAGGGGTACAATGAGCAGTTCTTC. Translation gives CASSPQGYNEQFF.

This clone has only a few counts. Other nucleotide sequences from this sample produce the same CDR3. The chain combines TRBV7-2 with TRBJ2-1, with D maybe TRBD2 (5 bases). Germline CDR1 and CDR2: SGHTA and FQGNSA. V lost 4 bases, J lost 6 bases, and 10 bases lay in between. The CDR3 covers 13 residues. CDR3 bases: TGTGCCAGCAGCTCCGGCCGGGGCAATGAGCAGTTCTTC. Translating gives CASSSGRGNEQFF. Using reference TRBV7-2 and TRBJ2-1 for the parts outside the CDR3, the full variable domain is GAGVSQSPSNKVTEKGKDVELRCDPISGHTALYWYRQSLGQGLEFLIYFQGNSAPDKSGLPSDRFSAERTGGSVSTLTIQRTQQEDSAVYLCASSSGRGNEQFFGPGTRLTVL.

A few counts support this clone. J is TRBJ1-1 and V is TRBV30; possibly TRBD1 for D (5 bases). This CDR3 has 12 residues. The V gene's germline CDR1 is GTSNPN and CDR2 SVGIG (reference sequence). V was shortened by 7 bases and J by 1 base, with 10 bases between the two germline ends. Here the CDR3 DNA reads TGTGCCTCGAACAGGTGGAACACTGAAGCTTTCTTT. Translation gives CASNRWNTEAFF.

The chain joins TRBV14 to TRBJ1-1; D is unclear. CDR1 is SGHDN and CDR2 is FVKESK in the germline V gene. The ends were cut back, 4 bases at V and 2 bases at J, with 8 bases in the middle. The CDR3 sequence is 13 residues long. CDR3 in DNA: TGTGCCAGCAGCCCTACCCTTAACACTGAAGCTTTCTTT. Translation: CASSPTLNTEAFF. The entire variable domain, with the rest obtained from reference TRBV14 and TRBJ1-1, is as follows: EAGVTQFPSHSVIEKGQTVTLRCDPISGHDNLYWYRRVMGKEIKFLLHFVKESKQDESGMPNNRFLAERTGGTYSTLKVQPAELEDSGVYFCASSPTLNTEAFFGQGTRLTVV.

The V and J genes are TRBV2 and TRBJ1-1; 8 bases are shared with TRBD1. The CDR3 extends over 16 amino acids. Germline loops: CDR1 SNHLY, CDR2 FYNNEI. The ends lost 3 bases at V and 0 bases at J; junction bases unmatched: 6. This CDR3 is CASSEIGTGMNTEAFF. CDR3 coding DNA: TGTGCCAGCAGTGAGATTGGGACAGGCATGAACACTGAAGCTTTCTTT.

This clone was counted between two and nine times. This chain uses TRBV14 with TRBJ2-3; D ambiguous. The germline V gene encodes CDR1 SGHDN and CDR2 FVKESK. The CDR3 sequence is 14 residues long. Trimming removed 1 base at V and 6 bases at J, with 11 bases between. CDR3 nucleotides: TGTGCCAGCAGCCAAGCACGGTCCATGGATACGCAGTATTTT. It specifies CASSQARSMDTQYF. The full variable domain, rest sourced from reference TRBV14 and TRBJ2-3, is EAGVTQFPSHSVIEKGQTVTLRCDPISGHDNLYWYRRVMGKEIKFLLHFVKESKQDESGMPNNRFLAERTGGTYSTLKVQPAELEDSGVYFCASSQARSMDTQYFGPGTRLTVL.

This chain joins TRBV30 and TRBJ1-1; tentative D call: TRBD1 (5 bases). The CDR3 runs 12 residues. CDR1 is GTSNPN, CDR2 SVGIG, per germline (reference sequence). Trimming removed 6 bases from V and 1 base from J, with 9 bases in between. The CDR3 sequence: CACGGGNTEAFF. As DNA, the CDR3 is TGTGCCTGTGGGGGGGGGAACACTGAAGCTTTCTTT.

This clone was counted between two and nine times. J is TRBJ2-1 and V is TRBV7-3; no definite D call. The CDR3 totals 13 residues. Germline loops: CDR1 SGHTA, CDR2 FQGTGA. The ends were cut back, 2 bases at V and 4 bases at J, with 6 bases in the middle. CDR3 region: CASSLASYNEQFF. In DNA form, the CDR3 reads TGTGCCAGCAGCTTAGCGTCGTACAATGAGCAGTTCTTC.

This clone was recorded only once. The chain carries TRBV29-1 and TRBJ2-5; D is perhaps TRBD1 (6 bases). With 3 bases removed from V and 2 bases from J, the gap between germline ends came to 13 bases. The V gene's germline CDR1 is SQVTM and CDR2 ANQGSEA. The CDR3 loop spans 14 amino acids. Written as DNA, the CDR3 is TGCAGCGTTGAGCTTTGGGGGCTACAAGAGACCCAGTACTTC. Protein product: CSVELWGLQETQYF.

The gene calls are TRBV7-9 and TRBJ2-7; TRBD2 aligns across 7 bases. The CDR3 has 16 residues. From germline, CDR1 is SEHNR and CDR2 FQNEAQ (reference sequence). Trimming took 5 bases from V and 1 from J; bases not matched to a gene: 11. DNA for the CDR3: TGTGCCAGCAGCAAGGGACGGGGGGTAGTTTCCTACGAGCAGTACTTC. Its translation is CASSKGRGVVSYEQYF.

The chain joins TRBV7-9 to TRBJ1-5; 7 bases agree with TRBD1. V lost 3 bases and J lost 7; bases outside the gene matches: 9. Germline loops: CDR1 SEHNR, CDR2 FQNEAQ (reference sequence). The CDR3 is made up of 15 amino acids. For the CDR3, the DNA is TGTGCCAGCAGCTTGAGAGGGGGCGTCGGGCAGCCCCAGCATTTT. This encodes CASSLRGGVGQPQHF.

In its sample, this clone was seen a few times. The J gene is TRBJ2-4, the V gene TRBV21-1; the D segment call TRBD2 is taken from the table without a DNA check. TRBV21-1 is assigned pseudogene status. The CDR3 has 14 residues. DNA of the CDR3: TGTGCCGGGGTTCGGGAGTTGAACAAAAACATTCAGTACTTC. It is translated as CAGVRELNKNIQYF.

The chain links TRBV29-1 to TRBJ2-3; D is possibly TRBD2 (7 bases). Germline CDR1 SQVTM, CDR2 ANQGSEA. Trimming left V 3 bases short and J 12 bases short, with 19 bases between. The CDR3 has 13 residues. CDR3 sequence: CSVDGGRGRPQYF. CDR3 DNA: TGCAGCGTTGACGGGGGGCGGGGGAGGCCCCAGTATTTT.

The CDR3 region has the DNA TGTGCCAGCAGCTTATCCCGGACGGGAGCCTACGAGCAGTACTTC. It encodes CASSLSRTGAYEQYF. The chain joins TRBV7-9 to TRBJ2-7; tentatively, D is TRBD2 (6 bases). The germline V gene encodes CDR1 SEHNR and CDR2 FQNEAQ (reference sequence). Trimming shortened V by 2 bases and J by 2 bases, and 13 bases separated the two germline ends. This CDR3 region has 15 residues.

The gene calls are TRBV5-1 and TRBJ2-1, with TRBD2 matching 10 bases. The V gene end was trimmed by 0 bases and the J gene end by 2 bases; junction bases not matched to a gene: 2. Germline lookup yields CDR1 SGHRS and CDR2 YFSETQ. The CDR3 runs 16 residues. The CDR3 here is CASSLEGLAAYNEQFF. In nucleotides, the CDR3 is TGCGCCAGCAGCTTGGAAGGACTAGCGGCCTACAATGAGCAGTTCTTC.

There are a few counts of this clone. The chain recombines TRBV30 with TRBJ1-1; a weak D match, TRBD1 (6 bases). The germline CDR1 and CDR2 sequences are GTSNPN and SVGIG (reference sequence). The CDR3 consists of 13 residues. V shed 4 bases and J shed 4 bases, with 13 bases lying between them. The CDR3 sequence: CAWTKQGGTEAFF. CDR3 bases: TGTGCCTGGACGAAACAGGGTGGCACTGAAGCTTTCTTT.

CDR3 coding DNA: TGTGCCAGCAGTGAAGTAGGGTGGGGCAGAAATGAGCAGTTCTTC. Protein product: CASSEVGWGRNEQFF. The chain is built from TRBV2 and TRBJ2-1; possible D gene TRBD1, 5 bases. With 1 base removed from V and 7 bases from J, the gap between germline ends came to 14 bases. CDR3 size: 15 residues. Germline CDR1 reads SNHLY; CDR2 reads FYNNEI.

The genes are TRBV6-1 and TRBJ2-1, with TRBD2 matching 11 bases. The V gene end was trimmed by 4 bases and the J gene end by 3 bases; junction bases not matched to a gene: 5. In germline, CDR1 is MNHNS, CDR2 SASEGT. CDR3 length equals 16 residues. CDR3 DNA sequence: TGTGCCAGCAGTGCCTCCGGGACTAGCGGCTACAATGAGCAGTTCTTC. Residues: CASSASGTSGYNEQFF.

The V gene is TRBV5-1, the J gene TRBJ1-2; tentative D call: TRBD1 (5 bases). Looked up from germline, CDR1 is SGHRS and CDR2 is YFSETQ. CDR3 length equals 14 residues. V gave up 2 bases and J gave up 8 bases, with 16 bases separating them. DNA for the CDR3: TGCGCCAGCAGCTTCCGGGAGGGACCGGGAGGCTACACCTTC. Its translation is CASSFREGPGGYTF.

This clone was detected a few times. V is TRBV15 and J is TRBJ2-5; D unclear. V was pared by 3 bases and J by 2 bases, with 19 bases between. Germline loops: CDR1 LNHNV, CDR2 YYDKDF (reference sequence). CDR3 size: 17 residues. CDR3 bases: TGTGCCACCAGCAGTAGATCGGGTTTGCGCTCTCAAGAGACCCAGTACTTC. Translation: CATSSRSGLRSQETQYF.